Listed below are T cell receptor beta chains from one sample, sequenced in a study of T cells after yellow fever vaccination. MiXCR, run by TCRdb on the 5' RACE reads, gives a single entry per CDR3 protein. The profile shows more than 300,000 distinct CDR3 sequences, about 6.9% of them singletons. The source was PBMCs, collected more than 35 days after the first yellow fever vaccination. These receptor sequences come from a man younger than 30 who received the YFV17D yellow fever vaccine. CDR3s include the opening cysteine and the closing phenylalanine or tryptophan. D genes are given only for firm matches. Size tells how often a clone was seen (once, few, many) or the class of an expanded clone, and some rows leave it out.

J,size,D,V,CDR3,DNA
TRBJ2-7,few,TRBD1,TRBV11-1,CASSLRPLRGQGYGYEQYF,TGTGCCAGCAGCTTAAGGCCGCTTCGGGGACAGGGCTACGGTTACGAGCAGTACTTC
TRBJ2-3,.,TRBD2,TRBV18,CASSRFSGGAGDTQYF,TGTGCCAGCTCACGGTTTAGCGGGGGGGCCGGAGATACGCAGTATTTT
TRBJ1-4,few,.,TRBV7-9,CASSSRSQNEKLFF,TGTGCCAGCAGCTCAAGGTCCCAGAATGAAAAACTGTTTTTT
TRBJ2-2,many,.,TRBV5-5,CASSLSGLGELFF,TGTGCCAGCAGCTTGTCCGGGTTGGGGGAGCTGTTTTTT
TRBJ2-3,few,.,TRBV7-2,CASSFPSSTDTQYF,TGTGCCAGCAGCTTCCCTTCCAGCACAGATACGCAGTATTTT
TRBJ2-5,.,.,TRBV2,CASSGPLMVEETQYF,TGTGCCAGCAGTGGACCCTTGATGGTGGAAGAGACCCAGTACTTC
TRBJ2-2,many,.,TRBV27,CASSPAGPNTGELFF,TGTGCCAGCAGCCCTGCGGGCCCGAACACCGGGGAGCTGTTTTTT
TRBJ1-2,few,.,TRBV5-1,CASSLDGPPNYGYTF,TGCGCCAGCAGCTTGGACGGTCCGCCTAACTATGGCTACACCTTC
TRBJ2-3,.,.,TRBV27,CASSYRLRDTQYF,TGTGCCAGCAGTTACCGCCTAAGAGATACGCAGTATTTT
TRBJ2-4,few,TRBD2,TRBV20-1,CSARAGGLEGIQYF,TGCAGTGCTAGAGCGGGGGGACTTGAGGGCATTCAGTACTTC
TRBJ2-2,many,TRBD2,TRBV12-3/TRBV12-4,CASSPRGAGGRNGELFF,TGTGCCAGCAGCCCCAGGGGAGCGGGGGGGCGTAACGGGGAGCTGTTTTTT
TRBJ1-2,.,TRBD1,TRBV5-1,CASSLGDRGFYGYTF,TGCGCCAGCAGCTTGGGGGACAGGGGTTTCTATGGCTACACCTTC
TRBJ1-5,.,.,TRBV7-8,CASSFDGLYSNQPQHF,TGTGCCAGCAGCTTCGACGGACTTTATAGCAATCAGCCCCAGCATTTT
TRBJ2-5,many,.,TRBV5-4,CASSLAGRRETQYF,TGTGCCAGCAGCTTGGCCGGGCGAAGGGAGACCCAGTACTTC
TRBJ1-5,.,.,TRBV10-3,CAISESRPGRSAPQHF,TGTGCCATCAGTGAGTCGCGGCCGGGACGAAGTGCGCCCCAGCATTTT
TRBJ2-1,few,TRBD2,TRBV10-3,CAISEFRGGNEQFF,TGTGCCATCAGTGAGTTCCGGGGGGGCAATGAGCAGTTCTTC
TRBJ1-6,.,.,TRBV20-1,CSAREQSPSPLHF,TGCAGTGCTAGAGAACAGTCCCCTTCACCCCTCCACTTT
TRBJ2-1,.,TRBD2,TRBV28,CASSYPRGGSYNEQFF,TGTGCCAGCAGTTACCCCCGGGGGGGGTCCTACAATGAGCAGTTCTTC
TRBJ1-2,many,.,TRBV7-2,CASSFQGLDGYTF,TGTGCCAGCAGCTTCCAGGGGTTAGATGGCTACACCTTC
TRBJ1-5,.,.,TRBV6-5,CASSWQSYNQPQHF,TGTGCCAGCAGTTGGCAGAGCTACAATCAGCCCCAGCATTTT
TRBJ1-4,many,.,TRBV4-2,CASSQARGLATNEKLFF,TGTGCCAGCAGCCAAGCCCGAGGACTGGCAACTAATGAAAAACTGTTTTTT
TRBJ1-1,.,.,TRBV30,CAWSAGQSTEAFF,TGTGCCTGGAGTGCGGGACAAAGCACTGAAGCTTTCTTT
TRBJ2-1,.,.,TRBV11-3,CASSPANAREQFF,TGTGCCAGCAGTCCAGCGAACGCGAGAGAGCAGTTCTTC
TRBJ2-3,few,TRBD1,TRBV5-1,CASSLTGVSEDTQYF,TGCGCCAGCAGCTTGACAGGGGTTTCGGAAGATACGCAGTATTTT
TRBJ2-7,.,.,TRBV20-1,CSARGRAYEQYF,TGCAGTGCTAGAGGTCGGGCCTACGAGCAGTACTTC
TRBJ2-2,.,TRBD1,TRBV6-1,CASSDQTGGMYTGELFF,TGTGCCAGCAGCGATCAGACAGGGGGCATGTACACCGGGGAGCTGTTTTTT
TRBJ1-6,few,TRBD1,TRBV5-4,CASSLYRGPDSPLHF,TGTGCCAGCAGCCTATACAGGGGACCAGATTCACCCCTCCACTTT
TRBJ2-6,.,.,TRBV14,CASSQELGANVLTF,TGTGCCAGCAGCCAAGAGTTAGGAGCCAACGTCCTGACTTTC
TRBJ1-1,.,TRBD1,TRBV6-2/TRBV6-3,CASDNGQGSEAFF,TGTGCCAGCGATAACGGACAGGGGTCTGAAGCTTTCTTT
TRBJ2-2,.,TRBD2,TRBV6-2/TRBV6-3,CASSQHRGLAGNTGELFF,TGTGCCAGCAGTCAACACCGGGGACTAGCGGGGAACACCGGGGAGCTGTTTTTT
TRBJ2-7,.,TRBD1,TRBV4-1,CASSPGQGAMYEQYF,TGCGCCAGCAGCCCAGGGCAGGGGGCTATGTACGAGCAGTACTTC
TRBJ1-6,few,TRBD1,TRBV10-3,CAIQGGQGNNSPLHF,TGTGCCATCCAGGGCGGACAGGGAAATAATTCACCCCTCCACTTT
TRBJ2-1,few,.,TRBV7-2,CASSSARQLHNEQFF,TGTGCCAGCAGCTCCGCTCGTCAGCTTCACAATGAGCAGTTCTTC
TRBJ2-5,.,.,TRBV7-8,CASSLRRIQETQYF,TGTGCCAGCAGCTTAAGACGGATCCAAGAGACCCAGTACTTC
TRBJ2-6,.,.,TRBV19,CASSMQASGANVLTF,TGTGCCAGTAGTATGCAGGCCTCTGGGGCCAACGTCCTGACTTTC
TRBJ2-1,.,TRBD2,TRBV7-7,CASSSGERGHNEQFF,TGTGCTAGCAGCTCCGGGGAGCGGGGACACAATGAGCAGTTCTTC
TRBJ2-1,many,TRBD2,TRBV20-1,CSAREGASGGVRYNEQFF,TGCAGTGCTAGAGAGGGAGCTAGCGGGGGGGTTCGGTACAATGAGCAGTTCTTC
TRBJ1-1,.,TRBD1,TRBV4-2,CASSTAGQTNTEAFF,TGTGCCAGCAGCACGGCGGGACAGACCAACACTGAAGCTTTCTTT
TRBJ2-3,few,TRBD1,TRBV18,CASSPRTGREDTQYF,TGTGCCAGCTCCCCTCGGACAGGGAGAGAGGATACGCAGTATTTT
TRBJ1-4,few,.,TRBV12-3/TRBV12-4,CASSLQPDEKLFF,TGTGCCAGCAGTTTACAACCAGATGAAAAACTGTTTTTT
TRBJ2-1,.,TRBD2,TRBV7-2,CASSSTLAANNEQFF,TGTGCCAGCAGCTCCACCCTAGCGGCCAACAATGAGCAGTTCTTC
TRBJ1-2,many,.,TRBV5-1,CASSLVQGKDYGYTF,TGCGCCAGCAGCTTGGTCCAGGGAAAGGACTATGGCTACACCTTC
TRBJ2-4,few,TRBD1,TRBV7-3,CASSLTGESAKNIQYF,TGTGCCAGCAGCCTCACAGGGGAAAGCGCCAAAAACATTCAGTACTTC
TRBJ2-3,.,TRBD1,TRBV5-1,CASSPGGAEDTQYF,TGCGCCAGCAGCCCAGGGGGCGCAGAAGATACGCAGTATTTT
TRBJ2-2,few,TRBD2,TRBV7-8,CASSLVAGLNTGELFF,TGTGCCAGCAGCTTAGTAGCGGGGTTGAACACCGGGGAGCTGTTTTTT
TRBJ1-1,.,TRBD1,TRBV4-3,CASSKLRDSTVGTEAFF,TGCGCCAGCAGCAAACTGCGGGACAGCACAGTAGGTACTGAAGCTTTCTTT
TRBJ2-1,many,.,TRBV4-3,CASSQDVSFDEQFF,TGCGCCAGCAGCCAAGACGTAAGTTTCGATGAGCAGTTCTTC
TRBJ1-6,.,.,TRBV6-1,CASSAQRGLNSPLHF,TGTGCCAGCAGTGCCCAGCGGGGGTTAAATTCACCCCTCCACTTT
TRBJ1-1,.,.,TRBV5-6,CASSRRWAGFAEAFF,TGTGCCAGCAGCCGCCGGTGGGCGGGATTCGCTGAAGCTTTCTTT
TRBJ1-6,many,TRBD1,TRBV27,CASSLTDRASPLHF,TGTGCCAGCAGTCTCACGGACAGGGCTTCACCCCTCCACTTT
TRBJ2-7,many,.,TRBV7-2,CASSLGRRGIGDEQYF,TGTGCCAGCAGCTTAGGAAGGAGGGGGATTGGGGACGAGCAGTACTTC
TRBJ1-6,.,.,TRBV7-2,CASLQRIGRLNSPLHF,TGTGCCAGTCTACAGCGGATCGGAAGGTTGAATTCACCCCTCCACTTT
TRBJ2-1,.,.,TRBV4-1,CASSQEVPGLNEQFF,TGCGCCAGCAGCCAAGAAGTCCCGGGACTCAATGAGCAGTTCTTC
TRBJ2-5,.,TRBD1,TRBV5-6,CASSLWDRGALGTQYF,TGTGCCAGCAGCTTGTGGGACAGGGGCGCATTGGGGACCCAGTACTTC
TRBJ1-2,few,.,TRBV6-5,CASSNGGTYGYTF,TGTGCCAGCAGTAACGGGGGGACCTATGGCTACACCTTC
TRBJ2-7,few,TRBD1,TRBV20-1,CSALGTGVGEQYF,TGCAGTGCCTTGGGGACAGGGGTGGGCGAGCAGTACTTC
TRBJ2-7,.,.,TRBV30,CAWSADRTGREQYF,TGTGCCTGGAGCGCGGACAGAACGGGGCGCGAGCAGTACTTC